Here is one TCR beta chain with its context. Antigen unknown. The data are from a study of radiotherapy plus CTLA-4 blockade in lung cancer. The study's findings and limits: Researchers report tumor-derived TCR clones expanding in blood after radiotherapy plus ipilimumab.

The CDR3 has 17 residues. Germline V CDR1 and CDR2: SGHVS, FNYEAQ. The ends lost 3 bases at V and 0 bases at J; junction bases unmatched: 6. Profiled with immunoSEQ multiplex PCR; TCRdb holds only in-frame clones, not every one. The repertoire holds some 90,000 clones, with under 85% as singletons. The chain employs TRBV7-6 and TRBJ1-3, with TRBD1 matching over 9 bases. Here the sequenced sample was peripheral blood, taken from a patient treated with radiotherapy plus ipilimumab. This receptor was obtained from a human donor with non-small cell lung cancer who had stable disease on radiotherapy plus ipilimumab. Here the CDR3 DNA reads TGTGCCAGCAGCTTCCAGGGACAGGGCCCCTCTGGAAACACCATATATTTT. Protein: CASSFQGQGPSGNTIYF. The variable domain in full, with the rest retrieved from reference TRBV7-6 and TRBJ1-3, is GAGVSQSPRYKVTKRGQDVALRCDPISGHVSLYWYRQALGQGPEFLTYFNYEAQQDKSGLPNDRFSAERPEGSISTLTIQRTEQRDSAMYRCASSFQGQGPSGNTIYFGEGSWLTVV.